This passage covers 29 T cell receptor beta chains from one sample sequenced in a study of control samples from healthy donors and cancer patients. The data were produced by immunoSEQ multiplex PCR, yet TCRdb's version contains in-frame clones alone and is incomplete. Here the sample spans under 85,000 clones, roughly 93% being singletons. The sequenced sample consisted of PBMCs. These receptors all come from a middle-aged woman with lung cancer.

The chain carries TRBV3-1 (or the pseudogene TRBV3-2) and TRBJ1-2; a possible D gene is TRBD1 (5 bases). Trimming pared 1 base from V and 5 bases from J, leaving 17 bases between. The germline V gene encodes CDR1 LGHDT and CDR2 YNNKEL (reference sequence). The CDR3 is 16 amino acids. The CDR3 here is CASSQVWGSQTYGYTF. CDR3 DNA: TGTGCCAGCAGCCAAGTGTGGGGCAGCCAAACTTATGGCTACACCTTC.

This chain uses TRBV2 with TRBJ2-5; tentatively, D is TRBD2 (6 bases). V was pared by 4 bases and J by 2 bases, with 17 bases between. Germline CDR1 is SNHLY and CDR2 is FYNNEI. The CDR3 runs 16 residues. CDR3 region: CASSVGGRRGQETQYF. The CDR3 nucleotides are TGTGCCAGCAGTGTGGGCGGCAGGAGGGGTCAAGAGACCCAGTACTTC. The entire variable domain, with the rest obtained from reference TRBV2 and TRBJ2-5, is as follows: EPEVTQTPSHQVTQMGQEVILRCVPISNHLYFYWYRQILGQKVEFLVSFYNNEISEKSEIFDDQFSVERPDGSNFTLKIRSTKLEDSAMYFCASSVGGRRGQETQYFGPGTRLLVL.

The chain couples TRBV19 to TRBJ1-6; D remains unclear. The germline V gene has CDR1 LNHDA and CDR2 SQIVND (reference sequence). CDR3 length equals 15 residues. The germline V and J ends were trimmed by 3 bases and 9 bases, with 15 bases remaining between them. DNA of the CDR3: TGTGCCAGTAGTATTTCCACCAACGGCGGTTCACCCCTCCACTTT. Translated: CASSISTNGGSPLHF.

The chain has TRBV2 and TRBJ1-1; TRBD1 matches at 9 bases. There are 14 residues in the CDR3. J lost 5 bases, V lost 4 bases, and 5 bases had no gene match. CDR1 is SNHLY and CDR2 is FYNNEI in the germline V gene. Here the CDR3 DNA reads TGTGCCAGCAGTGGGGGGACAGGGAGGACTGAAGCTTTCTTT. Its translation: CASSGGTGRTEAFF.

In regard to this clone: Other DNA sequences in this specimen translate into the identical CDR3. The rearrangement links TRBV3-1 (or the pseudogene TRBV3-2) to TRBJ1-1, with a tentative D call TRBD1 (5 bases). Deletions cut 2 bases from V and 4 bases from J, with 11 bases between. The CDR3 contains 14 residues. The germline V gene has CDR1 LGHDT and CDR2 YNNKEL (reference sequence). CDR3 nucleotide sequence: TGTGCCAGCAGCCAACCCGGGACGGGCACTGAAGCTTTCTTT. Amino acids: CASSQPGTGTEAFF.

The chain employs TRBV7-2 and TRBJ1-2; D is ambiguous. Germline-derived CDR1 and CDR2 are SGHTA and FQGNSA. V was cut by 0 bases and J by 8 bases, with 16 bases left in between. The CDR3 has 15 residues. The CDR3 DNA sequence: TGTGCCAGCAGCTTAGCGGTGGCGGGTTCGGAGGGCTACACCTTC. This sequence encodes CASSLAVAGSEGYTF.

This clone was detected once. The chain couples TRBV7-6 to TRBJ1-4, with D unresolved. The V gene's germline CDR1 is SGHVS and CDR2 FNYEAQ. V was pared by 5 bases and J by 0 bases, with 10 bases between. The CDR3 extends over 15 amino acids. CDR3 coding DNA: TGTGCCAGCAGCCCCAACTTTGCAACTAATGAAAAACTGTTTTTT. Its protein product is CASSPNFATNEKLFF.

The chain joins TRBV30 to TRBJ2-3; D call uncertain. V lost 2 bases and J lost 4, with 7 bases in between. This CDR3 region has 12 residues. CDR1 is GTSNPN and CDR2 is SVGIG in the germline V gene (reference sequence). In DNA, the CDR3 is TGTGCCTGGAGTCCTGACTCAGATACGCAGTATTTT. Its translation: CAWSPDSDTQYF.

This chain links TRBV29-1 with TRBJ1-2; D call uncertain. This CDR3 has 12 amino acids. Germline V lookup: CDR1 SQVTM, CDR2 ANQGSEA. The V gene lost 6 bases and the J gene lost 1 base, with 9 bases spanning the gap. Here the CDR3 reads CSVDTNNYGYTF. CDR3 coding DNA: TGCAGCGTAGATACAAATAACTATGGCTACACCTTC.

This chain links TRBV7-2 with TRBJ1-1; D may be TRBD1 (5 bases). CDR3 length equals 15 residues. Trimming cost V 1 base and J 4 bases, with 13 bases left between them. In germline, CDR1 is SGHTA, CDR2 FQGNSA. CDR3 protein: CASSLERGTVTEAFF. In nucleotides, the CDR3 is TGTGCCAGCAGCTTAGAGCGCGGGACCGTCACTGAAGCTTTCTTT.

The rearrangement uses TRBV19 and TRBJ2-5, with TRBD1 as a possible D gene (6 bases). The CDR3 has 14 amino acids. V dropped 5 bases and J dropped 6 bases, with 16 bases sitting between them. Germline V CDR1 and CDR2: LNHDA, SQIVND (reference sequence). CDR3 sequence (DNA): TGTGCCAGTAGTCAACCACAGGGTTCGAAGACCCAGTACTTC. Translating it yields CASSQPQGSKTQYF.

The count of this clone is one. The chain joins TRBV12-5 to TRBJ2-3, with a weak D call TRBD1 (5 bases). V dropped 2 bases and J dropped 3 bases, with 27 bases sitting between them. There are 20 residues in the CDR3. CDR1 LGHNT and CDR2 FRNRAP come from the germline V gene. CDR3 sequence reads: CASGLLSDKSSLDFTDTQYF. The CDR3 DNA is TGTGCTAGTGGTTTGCTCTCGGACAAGTCCTCATTAGATTTTACAGATACGCAGTATTTT. Supplemented by reference TRBV12-5 and TRBJ2-3, the full variable domain reads DARVTQTPRHKVTEMGQEVTMRCQPILGHNTVFWYRQTMMQGLELLAYFRNRAPLDDSGMPKDRFSAEMPDATLATLKIQPSEPRDSAVYFCASGLLSDKSSLDFTDTQYFGPGTRLTVL.

The rearrangement uses TRBV6-1 and TRBJ1-1; D gene unclear. This CDR3 has 16 residues. V lost 2 bases, J lost 1 base, and 14 bases lay in between. The germline CDR1 and CDR2 sequences are MNHNS and SASEGT. The CDR3 DNA sequence: TGTGCCAGCAGTGAAAAGTCGGGCGCGTGGAACACTGAAGCTTTCTTT. Protein: CASSEKSGAWNTEAFF.

CDR3 protein: CASSQLNKGIYEQYF. Written as DNA, the CDR3 is TGCGCCAGCAGCCAATTGAATAAAGGGATCTACGAGCAGTACTTC. The rearrangement joins TRBV4-1 to TRBJ2-7; no definite D call. Trimming took 2 bases from V and 3 from J, leaving 14 bases between them. Germline CDR1 and CDR2: MGHRA and YSYEKL. This CDR3 is built from 15 residues.

This clone has only one observation. This rearrangement joins TRBV5-4 to TRBJ2-1, with D perhaps TRBD1 (5 bases). Germline lookup yields CDR1 SGHNT and CDR2 YYREEE (reference sequence). The CDR3 has 16 amino acids. V was clipped by 0 bases and J by 6 bases, with 16 bases between them. CDR3 residues: CASSLGTRTYGNEQFF. In nucleotides, the CDR3 is TGTGCCAGCAGCTTGGGAACACGGACATACGGCAATGAGCAGTTCTTC.

The chain employs TRBV7-2 and TRBJ1-1, with D perhaps matching TRBD1 (5 bases). V gave up 1 base and J gave up 11 bases, with 14 bases separating them. The CDR3 is made up of 13 amino acids. Germline V gene data show CDR1 as SGHTA and CDR2 as FQGNSA. The CDR3 spells CASSLGAGSMAFF. DNA of the CDR3: TGTGCCAGCAGCTTAGGTGCAGGGTCTATGGCTTTCTTT.

V usage is TRBV6-2 or TRBV6-3 and J usage is TRBJ2-7, with 10 bases fitting TRBD1. Germline V gives CDR1 MNHEY, CDR2 SVGEGT. This CDR3 spans 17 amino acids. V gave up 4 bases and J gave up 0 bases; unmatched junction bases: 9. CDR3 DNA sequence: TGTGCCAGCAGTTCCACATTCCGGGACAGGGGCTCCTACGAGCAGTACTTC. Amino acid sequence: CASSSTFRDRGSYEQYF.

In DNA, the CDR3 is TGTGCCAGCAGTTTGGTGTCCGGGGAGCTGTTTTTT. The encoded protein is CASSLVSGELFF. The gene calls are TRBV12-3 or TRBV12-4 and TRBJ2-2; D gene unclear. Trimming took 3 bases from V and 6 from J, leaving 5 bases between them. The CDR3 spans 12 residues.

The CDR3 loop is CAISESEVGTEAFF. The DNA for the CDR3 is TGTGCCATCAGTGAGTCCGAGGTGGGCACTGAAGCTTTCTTT. The chain couples TRBV10-3 to TRBJ1-1; D call uncertain. This CDR3 spans 14 amino acids. Germline V gene lookup returns CDR1 ENHRY and CDR2 SYGVKD. Trimming removed 0 bases from V and 4 bases from J, with 9 bases in between.

The gene calls are TRBV24-1 and TRBJ1-5; D unclear. Germline values: CDR1 KGHDR, CDR2 SFDVKD. The V end was cut by 4 bases, the J end by 3 bases, with 12 bases between. The CDR3 has 15 residues. The CDR3 reads CATSDPDGPNQPQHF. DNA for the CDR3: TGTGCCACCAGTGACCCTGACGGTCCCAATCAGCCCCAGCATTTT.

The chain carries TRBV15 and TRBJ2-3; D possibly corresponds to TRBD2 (5 bases). Deletions cut 1 base from V and 2 bases from J, with 10 bases between. Germline V gene lookup returns CDR1 LNHNV and CDR2 YYDKDF (reference sequence). The CDR3 has 15 residues. The CDR3 DNA reads as TGTGCCACCAGCAGAGTCGCGAGGGCCACAGATACGCAGTATTTT. Translated: CATSRVARATDTQYF.

This clone was recorded once. The genes are TRBV7-8 and TRBJ1-2; possibly TRBD1 for D (6 bases). CDR3 length: 12 amino acids. Between the trimmed V and J ends, which lost 3 bases and 8 bases, there was a span of 10 bases. The V gene's germline CDR1 is SGHVS and CDR2 FQNEAQ. The CDR3 loop is CASSLAGEGYTF. CDR3 sequence (DNA): TGTGCCAGCAGCTTGGCAGGGGAAGGCTACACCTTC. Full variable domain (rest looked up from reference TRBV7-8 and TRBJ1-2): GAGVSQSPRYKVAKRGQDVALRCDPISGHVSLFWYQQALGQGPEFLTYFQNEAQLDKSGLPSDRFFAERPEGSVSTLKIQRTQQEDSAVYLCASSLAGEGYTFGSGTRLTVV.

V usage is TRBV6-1 and J usage is TRBJ1-6; D unresolved. Germline V CDR1 and CDR2: MNHNS, SASEGT. The CDR3 spans 15 residues. Trimming removed 2 bases from V and 13 bases from J, with 18 bases in between. This CDR3 reads CASSERGRVYAPLHF. The DNA for the CDR3 is TGTGCCAGCAGTGAAAGAGGGAGGGTCTACGCGCCCCTCCACTTT.

The V gene is TRBV27, the J gene TRBJ2-7; 8 nucleotides agree with TRBD2. V shed 0 bases and J 1 base; nucleotides not matched to a gene: 2. CDR3 size: 15 residues. Looked up from germline, CDR1 is MNHEY and CDR2 is SMNVEV (reference sequence). CDR3 in DNA: TGTGCCAGCAGTTTATCCAGCGGGGGTTCCTACGAGCAGTACTTC. This translates into CASSLSSGGSYEQYF.

V is TRBV5-1 and J is TRBJ2-7, with D possibly matching TRBD2 (5 bases). V lost 0 bases and J lost 5, with 12 bases in between. Germline V lookup: CDR1 SGHRS, CDR2 YFSETQ. The CDR3 is made up of 14 amino acids. CDR3 amino acids: CASSLGTGGHEQYF. DNA of the CDR3: TGCGCCAGCAGCTTGGGAACCGGAGGCCACGAGCAGTACTTC. The variable domain in full, with the rest retrieved from reference TRBV5-1 and TRBJ2-7, is KAGVTQTPRYLIKTRGQQVTLSCSPISGHRSVSWYQQTPGQGLQFLFEYFSETQRNKGNFPGRFSGRQFSNSRSEMNVSTLELGDSALYLCASSLGTGGHEQYFGPGTRLTVT.

The rearrangement uses TRBV21-1 and TRBJ2-7; the listed D gene, TRBD1, was not tested against the DNA. TRBV21-1 is listed as a pseudogene. The CDR3 extends over 16 amino acids. CDR3 DNA sequence: TGTGCCACCGATAAGATTTTACAGGGGAAATGCTACGAGCAGTACTTC. Protein sequence: CATDKILQGKCYEQYF.

V usage is TRBV12-3 or TRBV12-4 and J usage is TRBJ1-1; D is uncertain. CDR3 length: 13 amino acids. Trimming shortened V by 5 bases and J by 1 base, and 8 bases separated the two germline ends. The CDR3: CASSKSTNTEAFF. CDR3 DNA sequence: TGTGCCAGCAGTAAATCCACGAACACTGAAGCTTTCTTT.

V usage is TRBV5-8 and J usage is TRBJ1-2; TRBD1 is a possible D gene (6 bases). The germline CDR1 and CDR2 sequences are SGHTS and YDEGEE. V was trimmed by 2 bases and J by 8 bases, leaving 22 bases between them. The CDR3 has 16 amino acids. The CDR3 spells CASSFSRRYSGGGYTF. Here the CDR3 DNA reads TGTGCCAGCAGCTTCTCCCGGCGGTATTCGGGGGGCGGCTACACCTTC.

The chain has TRBV7-8 and TRBJ1-1; TRBD1 might be the D (6 bases). CDR3 size: 15 residues. Germline V gene lookup returns CDR1 SGHVS and CDR2 FQNEAQ. Deletions cut 8 bases from V and 5 bases from J, with 21 bases between. The CDR3 DNA sequence: TGTGCCAGCGTCTCTTCGGCGGGGGCAGGGACTGAAGCTTTCTTT. Its protein product is CASVSSAGAGTEAFF.